Detailed here is one TCR beta chain. What this receptor recognizes is not known. One base away there is no much larger clone; base qualities are not given. Whole blood was collected in K2EDTA tubes by collaborating institutions according to the institutions' own protocols. For TCRbeta analysis, collaborators shipped samples in one of three forms: frozen whole blood, isolated PBMCs, or DNA extracted from either of those sample types. This sample was taken from a study of blood T cell repertoires in COVID-19 (TCRdb year 2020). Some background on the complete study: Collaborator samples came from the United States, Italy and Spain and covered acute and convalescent phases of COVID-19. The prospective study material was composed of cDNA or gDNA derived from T cells, B-cell-depleted T cells, or PBMCs. Deeply sampled blood TCRbeta repertoires from subjects exposed to, actively infected with, or recovered from COVID-19 were included in the dataset. The repertoires were made available in a free public database intended to serve as a resource for research on the immune response to SARS-CoV-2. Samples were obtained from the ongoing ImmuneRACE study (first 160 participants) and from roughly 1,300 subjects provided by 6 global collaborators. The sample metadata nearly always contained a de-identified subject ID, COVID-19 status, age in years and sex. HLA class I and class II types, where available, came from metadata supplied by the sample provider rather than from assay-based typing. Overall study outcomes, separate from this receptor: The quantity of clinical and demographic metadata differed by source and by participant and was supplied without curation.

TCRbeta CDR3 regions were amplified from genomic DNA using the immunoSEQ Assay, a bias-controlled multiplex PCR. Processing in the source paper ran as follows. Within the assay, amplification of reference gene primers was used to estimate how many nucleated cells each sample contained. To quantify the absolute abundance of each unique TCRbeta CDR3 rearrangement, sequence reads were collapsed and filtered. Productive Simpson clonality was computed per sample as the square root of Simpson's diversity index over productive rearrangements. TCRdb limited this immuneACCESS table to in-frame rearrangements with V and J called. A share of clones is missing; checked studies link under half to unresolved V genes, and the rest is unexplained. Clone size and the V and J calls come from that table; the DNA yielded D and trimming. Across this sample there are fewer than 250,000 clones, with roughly 80% seen only once. The ten biggest clones cover 15% to 20% of the sample.

Looking up the germline V gene yields CDR1 SGHVT and CDR2 SQSDAQ. The CDR3, from cysteine to phenylalanine, totals 15 residues. Left in the record is the CDR3 DNA by itself, 45 bases read in frame from the first base. Deletion took 3 bases off V and 2 bases off J, with a span of 10 bases between the germline ends. The sequenced material came from peripheral blood. The clonotype originates from a human donor in a cohort sampled during active COVID-19. The rearrangement combines TRBV7-4 with TRBJ1-4, with TRBD1 tentatively as D gene (5 bases match). The CDR3 amino acid sequence is: CASSFRQPTNEKLFF. The DNA reads as follows: TGTGCCAGCAGCTTTCGACAGCCGACTAATGAAAAACTGTTTTTT.